These 6 T cell receptor beta chains came from one sample sequenced in a study of T cells in women clearing cervical HPV infection. Sequencing used immunoSEQ multiplex PCR; TCRdb keeps in-frame clones, though not all of them. The listing contains under 45,000 clones. The sequenced sample was blood buffy coat. Receptors originate from a woman aged 18 to 75 with a cervical HPV16 infection that either progressed to CIN3+ or cleared (not recorded which).

This CDR3 reads CASSSGAGGETQYF. The CDR3 DNA, read in part, is TGTGCCAGCAGCAGTGGAGCGGGAGGGGAGACC. This chain links TRBV7-3 with TRBJ2-5; 10 bases fit TRBD2. The DNA ends 3 residues before the CDR3 does, and the rest of the CDR3 is filled in from the germline J gene. The CDR3 has 14 residues. V was pared by 5 bases and J by 5 bases, with 5 bases of the junction left unmatched. CDR1 SGHTA and CDR2 FQGTGA come from the germline V gene.

A word on this clone: The sequence runs out 3 residues before the end of the CDR3; the remainder is reconstructed from the germline J gene. The chain is built from TRBV7-9 and TRBJ1-4; a weak D match, TRBD1 (6 bases). Germline V gives CDR1 SEHNR, CDR2 FQNEAQ (reference sequence). This CDR3 contains 14 residues. This CDR3 is CASSFGTQPGPLFF. Partial CDR3 DNA: TGTGCCAGCAGCTTTGGGACACAACCAGGACCA.

As to this clone: The read is 3 residues too short to cover the CDR3 end, so that end is filled in from the germline J gene. The chain employs TRBV5-6 and TRBJ2-1, with D unclear. Looked up from germline, CDR1 is SGHDT and CDR2 is YYEEEE. CDR3 size: 14 residues. V shed 2 bases and J shed 6 bases, with 12 bases lying between them. The chain's CDR3 is CASSFPSFSNEQFF. The covered CDR3 bases are TGTGCCAGCAGCTTTCCGTCTTTTAGCAATGAG.

Concerning this clone itself: The CDR3 end falls 3 residues outside the read, so it is completed with the germline J gene. The genes are TRBV12-5 and TRBJ2-7; 7 nucleotides line up with TRBD1. Germline CDR1 and CDR2: LGHNT and FRNRAP. V was clipped by 2 bases and J by 2 bases; unmatched bases: 3. This CDR3 region has 14 residues. The CDR3 sequence is CASGLTQGAYEQYF. The DNA read from the CDR3 is TGTGCTAGTGGTTTGACCCAGGGGGCCTACGAG.

Worth noting for this clone: The read terminates 3 residues ahead of where the CDR3 ends, so the germline J gene completes it. The rearrangement links TRBV20-1 to TRBJ2-7; D call uncertain. Germline CDR1 and CDR2: DFQATT and SNEGSKA (reference sequence). The V gene lost 3 bases and the J gene lost 1 base, with 7 bases spanning the gap. This CDR3 is 12 amino acids long. CDR3 bases read: TGCAGTGCTAGTGACGGGTCCTACGAG. Translated, it gives CSASDGSYE. The whole CDR3 sequence reads CSASDGSYEQYF.

About this clone: The junction departs from the called germline gene at one end, perhaps through a read error. The CDR3 goes on 3 residues after the read ends, and that part is filled in from the germline J gene. This sample includes further DNA sequences coding for the same CDR3. The V call is TRBV19, the J call TRBJ1-3; tentative D call: TRBD1 (5 bases). The CDR3 spans 15 residues. Germline V lookup: CDR1 LNHDA, CDR2 SQIVND (reference sequence). Here the CDR3 reads CASRGLYRSGNTIYF. The CDR3 DNA, read in part, is TGTGCCAGTAGGGGACTCTACCGGTCTGGAAACACA. Using reference TRBV19 and TRBJ1-3 for the parts outside the CDR3, the full variable domain is DGGITQSPKYLFRKEGQNVTLSCEQNLNHDAMYWYRQDPGQGLRLIYYSQIVNDFQKGDIAEGYSVSREKKESFPLTVTSAQKNPTAFYLCASRGLYRSGNTIYFGEGSWLTVV.